A single sample gave rise to the 24 T cell receptor beta chains below, sequenced in a study of molecular identifiers for immune sequencing clone quantification. MiXCR, run by TCRdb on the PCR reads, gives a single entry per CDR3 protein. This table has fewer than 350,000 distinct CDR3 sequences, 24% appearing once. Specimen: naive CD8+ T cells from blood, with Jurkat cell RNA spiked in. Sample subset: FACS-sorted CD8+CD4-CCR7+CD45RA+ naive T cells. The origin of the receptors is a human donor in good health. Some libraries in this study had Jurkat cell RNA spiked in.

There are many counts of this clonotype. The chain uses TRBV27 and TRBJ2-7, with no clear D. The CDR3 loop spans 12 amino acids. The germline V gene has CDR1 MNHEY and CDR2 SMNVEV (reference sequence). V lost 5 bases to trimming and J lost 7 bases, with 12 bases between them. The CDR3 DNA reads as TGTGCCAGCAGTCCCAATCAGAGGGAGCAGTACTTC. Protein sequence: CASSPNQREQYF.

This clonotype was seen repeatedly, ten times or more. The CDR3 nucleotides are TGCGCCAGCAGCCAAGATCCCGTGAACACTGAAGCTTTCTTT. Its protein product is CASSQDPVNTEAFF. The rearrangement links TRBV4-1 to TRBJ1-1; no firm D call. V was cut by 0 bases and J by 0 bases, with 5 bases left in between. Per the germline V gene, CDR1 is MGHRA and CDR2 is YSYEKL. The CDR3 covers 14 residues.

Of note for this clonotype: This may arise from a read error, as a much more abundant clone is one base away. The missing conserved phenylalanine or tryptophan at the end of this CDR3 makes a read error likely. The chain combines TRBV7-9 with TRBJ2-7, with 9 bases lining up with TRBD1. This CDR3 comprises 14 residues. V lost 5 bases, J lost 7 bases, and 9 bases stayed unmatched. Germline V gene lookup returns CDR1 SEHNR and CDR2 FQNEAQ (reference sequence). DNA for the CDR3: TGTGCCAGCAGCAATCCGGGACAGGGTCTGGAGCAGTACCTC. Translated: CASSNPGQGLEQYL.

Remarks on this clonotype: A much larger clone differs from this one at a single base, so this may be a read error. The CDR3 is CAWSPGQGYELYF. In nucleotides, the CDR3 is TGTGCCTGGAGCCCGGGACAGGGGTATGAGCTGTACTTC. The genes are TRBV30 and TRBJ2-7, with 10 bases matching TRBD1. The germline V gene encodes CDR1 GTSNPN and CDR2 SVGIG (reference sequence). The CDR3 loop spans 13 amino acids.

In this sample, this clonotype turned up many times. The V and J genes are TRBV5-1 and TRBJ2-7; a weak D match, TRBD1 (5 bases). Germline V CDR1 and CDR2: SGHRS, YFSETQ. This CDR3 spans 14 amino acids. Trimming removed 5 bases from V and 4 bases from J, with 16 bases in between. The CDR3 sequence: CASRFEQAPYEQYF. CDR3 in DNA: TGCGCCAGCAGATTTGAACAGGCCCCTTACGAGCAGTACTTC.

About this clonotype itself: A read error may be the cause here, since a much bigger clone is one base away. The chain joins TRBV7-9 to TRBJ1-4; 7 bases are a match to TRBD1. With V trimmed by 4 bases and J by 8 bases, 10 bases remained unmatched. The CDR3 has 15 amino acids. The germline gives CDR1 SEHNR, CDR2 FQNEAQ (reference sequence). CDR3 sequence reads: CASSSPGTENEKLFF. DNA for the CDR3: TGTGCCAGCAGCTCTCCCGGGACAGAGAACGAAAAACTGTTTTTT.

This clonotype was detected a few times. This sequence joins TRBV6-6 and TRBJ2-5, with 11 bases that match TRBD1. The CDR3 extends over 16 amino acids. The V and J ends lost 6 bases and 5 bases, in that order; junction bases with no gene match: 11. CDR1 MNHNY and CDR2 SVGAGI come from the germline V gene (reference sequence). The CDR3 coding sequence is TGTGCCAGCAGCGGTCTGGGACAGGGGGACGGGGAGACCCAGTACTTC. Translation gives CASSGLGQGDGETQYF.

This clonotype was observed a handful of times. The rearrangement uses TRBV4-3 and TRBJ2-3; 8 bases align to TRBD2. V was pared by 10 bases and J by 2 bases, with 8 bases of the junction left unmatched. Germline values: CDR1 LGHNA, CDR2 YSLEER. There are 14 residues in the CDR3. The CDR3 protein is CANSGLDPTDTQYF. DNA of the CDR3: TGCGCCAACTCGGGACTAGACCCCACAGATACGCAGTATTTT.

As regards this clonotype: At one end, the junction sequence differs from germline, possibly due to a read error. The gene calls are TRBV7-6 and TRBJ2-7; D perhaps matches TRBD2 (6 bases). The CDR3 runs to 16 residues. Germline lookup yields CDR1 SGHVS and CDR2 FNYEAQ. The CDR3: CASILARHGGTYEQYF. In nucleotides, the CDR3 is TGTGCCAGCATCTTAGCGCGGCACGGGGGAACCTACGAGCAGTACTTC. The full variable domain, rest sourced from reference TRBV7-6 and TRBJ2-7, is GAGVSQSPRYKVTKRGQDVALRCDPISGHVSLYWYRQALGQGPEFLTYFNYEAQQDKSGLPNDRFSAERPEGSISTLTIQRTEQRDSAMYRCASILARHGGTYEQYFGPGTRLTVT.

This clonotype was recorded many times. The genes are TRBV5-4 and TRBJ2-3, with D possibly TRBD2 on 6 matching bases. The CDR3 is 14 residues long. Trimming left V 4 bases short and J 1 base short, with 10 bases between. The germline gives CDR1 SGHNT, CDR2 YYREEE (reference sequence). CDR3 bases: TGTGCCAGCAGCGGGCGGGGTGGCACAGATACGCAGTATTTT. This gives the protein CASSGRGGTDTQYF.

J is TRBJ2-7 and V is TRBV4-2; a weak D match, TRBD2 (5 bases). V lost 1 base and J 2 bases, leaving 12 bases between the germline ends. The CDR3 runs to 15 residues. The V gene's germline CDR1 is LGHNA and CDR2 YNFKEQ. CDR3 region: CASSQGASPAYEQYF. CDR3 sequence (DNA): TGTGCCAGCAGCCAAGGGGCTAGCCCGGCCTACGAGCAGTACTTC.

The J gene is TRBJ1-4, the V gene TRBV27; D unclear. The germline gives CDR1 MNHEY, CDR2 SMNVEV (reference sequence). This CDR3 spans 14 amino acids. Trimming pared 3 bases from V and 3 bases from J, leaving 8 bases between. CDR3 residues: CASSFTGSNEKLFF. CDR3 bases: TGTGCCAGCAGTTTTACCGGATCTAATGAAAAACTGTTTTTT.

On this clonotype: This sequence may be a read error, since a much larger clone differs from it by one base. The CDR3 end shows no conserved phenylalanine or tryptophan, and so a read error is likely. The J gene is TRBJ1-5, the V gene TRBV9, with D unresolved. The germline V and J ends were trimmed by 3 bases and 5 bases, with 6 bases remaining between them. This CDR3 contains 12 residues. The germline V gene has CDR1 SGDLS and CDR2 YYNGEE. The CDR3 nucleotides are TGTGCCAGCAGCGACGGATATCAGCCCCAGCATCTT. It is translated as CASSDGYQPQHL.

This clonotype has only a few counts. CDR3 bases: TGTGCCAGCAGCGTAGAACCTAGCGGGAGGGCCTACTACGAGCAGTACTTC. As protein: CASSVEPSGRAYYEQYF. The rearrangement links TRBV9 to TRBJ2-7, with 12 positions matching TRBD2. In germline, CDR1 is SGDLS, CDR2 YYNGEE. V lost 0 bases, J lost 3 bases, and 7 bases stayed unmatched. This CDR3 is built from 17 residues.

This sequence joins TRBV28 and TRBJ2-7; D ambiguous. The CDR3 sequence is 12 residues long. The V end lost 6 bases, the J end lost 2 bases, and 8 bases lay between the germline ends. Germline V gene lookup returns CDR1 MDHEN and CDR2 SYDVKM. The DNA of the CDR3 is TGTGCCAGCAGAGGAGAGGCCTACGAGCAGTACTTC. Translation: CASRGEAYEQYF.

The rearrangement joins TRBV12-3 or TRBV12-4 to TRBJ2-1; D gene unclear. The CDR3 sequence is 14 residues long. Trimming took 2 bases from V and 8 from J, leaving 13 bases between them. The CDR3 bases are TGTGCCAGCAGTTTAATTTCAGATAGGGATGAGCAGTTCTTC. It translates to CASSLISDRDEQFF.

This clonotype showed up just once. V and J are TRBV20-1 and TRBJ1-6; 8 bases agree with TRBD1. CDR3 length: 16 amino acids. Germline CDR1 reads DFQATT; CDR2 reads SNEGSKA (reference sequence). The ends lost 0 bases at V and 8 bases at J; junction bases unmatched: 9. The CDR3 sequence is CSARDWDRTRDSPLHF. Written as DNA, the CDR3 is TGCAGTGCTAGAGATTGGGACAGGACCAGGGATTCACCCCTCCACTTT.

This clonotype turned up a few times. The V gene is TRBV28, the J gene TRBJ2-2; 10 bases are a match to TRBD2. Germline lookup yields CDR1 MDHEN and CDR2 SYDVKM. The CDR3 totals 15 residues. V shed 1 base, J shed 7 bases, and the junction held 3 bases outside the gene matches. CDR3 sequence: CASSLSAGGVGELFF. The CDR3 DNA sequence: TGTGCCAGCAGTTTATCAGCGGGAGGGGTCGGGGAGCTGTTTTTT. Supplemented by reference TRBV28 and TRBJ2-2, the full variable domain reads DVKVTQSSRYLVKRTGEKVFLECVQDMDHENMFWYRQDPGLGLRLIYFSYDVKMKEKGDIPEGYSVSREKKERFSLILESASTNQTSMYLCASSLSAGGVGELFFGEGSRLTVL.

The chain links TRBV14 to TRBJ2-3; the match to TRBD2 covers 12 bases. V gave up 2 bases and J gave up 4 bases; unmatched junction bases: 16. Germline CDR1 and CDR2: SGHDN and FVKESK. The CDR3 is 20 amino acids. In nucleotides, the CDR3 is TGTGCCAGCAGCCAATTATTCAACAAAGGACTAGCGGGAAACTCAGATACGCAGTATTTT. This gives the protein CASSQLFNKGLAGNSDTQYF.

This clonotype has only a few counts. The chain has TRBV13 and TRBJ2-7; the D call may be TRBD1 or TRBD2 (6 bases each). The CDR3 totals 14 residues. Between the trimmed V and J ends, which lost 5 bases and 2 bases, there was a span of 13 bases. Per the germline V gene, CDR1 is PRHDT and CDR2 is FYEKMQ (reference sequence). The CDR3 bases are TGTGCCAGCAGCCCCGGGGGCTACGCCTACGAGCAGTACTTC. Its protein product is CASSPGGYAYEQYF.

Ten or more counts support this clonotype. V is TRBV13 and J is TRBJ1-1; D perhaps matches TRBD1 (5 bases). V was shortened by 0 bases and J by 6 bases, with 11 bases between the two germline ends. From germline, CDR1 is PRHDT and CDR2 FYEKMQ (reference sequence). This CDR3 spans 14 amino acids. The CDR3 protein is CASSLGRGLAEAFF. The CDR3 bases are TGTGCCAGCAGCTTAGGAAGGGGCCTCGCTGAAGCTTTCTTT.

This clonotype was detected ten times or more. The chain has TRBV4-1 and TRBJ2-5; D may be TRBD2 (6 bases). V lost 4 bases and J 5 bases, leaving 14 bases between the germline ends. This CDR3 contains 14 residues. Looked up from germline, CDR1 is MGHRA and CDR2 is YSYEKL. CDR3 coding DNA: TGCGCCAGCAGCCCCGTCGCAGGGAGGGAGACCCAGTACTTC. Amino acids: CASSPVAGRETQYF.

J is TRBJ2-5 and V is TRBV7-3; the D gene is possibly TRBD1 (5 bases). The CDR3 runs to 14 residues. Germline CDR1 SGHTA, CDR2 FQGTGA. V was clipped by 2 bases and J by 3 bases, with 10 bases between them. The CDR3 nucleotides are TGTGCCAGCAGCTTATCTTCCAGGGAAGAGACCCAGTACTTC. Translating gives CASSLSSREETQYF.

This clonotype has only a few counts. The chain recombines TRBV12-3 or TRBV12-4 with TRBJ2-3; 8 bases match TRBD2. The J segment lost 2 bases and the V segment lost 6 bases, leaving 7 bases of the junction unmatched. This CDR3 spans 15 amino acids. The CDR3 region is CASRRETSVTDTQYF. For the CDR3, the DNA is TGTGCCAGCAGACGAGAGACTAGCGTCACAGATACGCAGTATTTT.